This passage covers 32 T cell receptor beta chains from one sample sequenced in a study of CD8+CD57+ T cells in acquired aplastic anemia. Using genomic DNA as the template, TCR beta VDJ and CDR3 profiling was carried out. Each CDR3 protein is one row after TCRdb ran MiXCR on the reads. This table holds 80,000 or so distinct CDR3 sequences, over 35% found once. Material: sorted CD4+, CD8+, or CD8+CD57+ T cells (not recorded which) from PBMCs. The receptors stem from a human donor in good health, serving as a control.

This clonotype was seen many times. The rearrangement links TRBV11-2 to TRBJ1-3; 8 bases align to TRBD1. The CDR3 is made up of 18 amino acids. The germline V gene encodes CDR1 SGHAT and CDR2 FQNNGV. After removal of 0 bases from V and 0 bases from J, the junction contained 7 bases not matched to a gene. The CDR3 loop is CASSLETRDRRSGNTIYF. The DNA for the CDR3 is TGTGCCAGCAGCTTAGAGACAAGGGACAGGCGCTCTGGAAACACCATATATTTT.

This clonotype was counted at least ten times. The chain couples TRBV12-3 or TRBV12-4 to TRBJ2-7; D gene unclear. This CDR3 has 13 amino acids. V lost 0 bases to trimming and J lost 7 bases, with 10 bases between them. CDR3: CASSLAFLEEQYF. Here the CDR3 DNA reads TGTGCCAGCAGTTTAGCGTTTCTAGAGGAGCAGTACTTC.

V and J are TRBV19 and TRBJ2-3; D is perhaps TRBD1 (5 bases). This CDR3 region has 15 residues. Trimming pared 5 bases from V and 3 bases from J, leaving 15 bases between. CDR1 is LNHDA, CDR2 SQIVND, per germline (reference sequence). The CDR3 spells CASSPQGEPTDTQYF. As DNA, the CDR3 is TGTGCCAGTAGTCCTCAAGGGGAACCGACAGATACGCAGTATTTT.

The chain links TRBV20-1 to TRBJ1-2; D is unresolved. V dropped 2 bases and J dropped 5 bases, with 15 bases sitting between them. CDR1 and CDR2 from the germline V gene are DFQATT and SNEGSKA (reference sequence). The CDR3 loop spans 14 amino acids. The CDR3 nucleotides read TGCAGTGCTAGACCCAGGAGGGTTGGGTATGGCTACACCTTC. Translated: CSARPRRVGYGYTF.

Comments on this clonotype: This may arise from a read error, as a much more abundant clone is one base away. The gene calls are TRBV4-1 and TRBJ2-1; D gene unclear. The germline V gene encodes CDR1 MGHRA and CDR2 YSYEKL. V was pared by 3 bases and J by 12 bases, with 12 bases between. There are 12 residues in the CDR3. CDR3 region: CASSQMKTGQFF. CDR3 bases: TGCGCCAGCAGCCAGATGAAAACGGGGCAGTTCTTC.

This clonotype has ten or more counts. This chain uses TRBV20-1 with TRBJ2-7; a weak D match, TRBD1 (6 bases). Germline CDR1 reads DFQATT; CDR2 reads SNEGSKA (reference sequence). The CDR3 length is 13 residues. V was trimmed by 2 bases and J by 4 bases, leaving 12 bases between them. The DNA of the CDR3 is TGCAGTGCTAGAACGGACAGCTTTTACGAGCAGTACTTC. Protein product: CSARTDSFYEQYF.

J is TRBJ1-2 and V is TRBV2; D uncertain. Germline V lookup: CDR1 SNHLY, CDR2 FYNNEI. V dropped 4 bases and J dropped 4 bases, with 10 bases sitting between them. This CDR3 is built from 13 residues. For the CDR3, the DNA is TGTGCCAGCAGTGGAGACTCGGGCTATGGCTACACCTTC. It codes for CASSGDSGYGYTF.

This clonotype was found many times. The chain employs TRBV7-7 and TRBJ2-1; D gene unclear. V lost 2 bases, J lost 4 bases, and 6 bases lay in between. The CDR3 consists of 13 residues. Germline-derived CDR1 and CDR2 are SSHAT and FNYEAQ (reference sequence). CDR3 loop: CASSLSMYNEQFF. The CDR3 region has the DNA TGTGCCAGCAGCTTATCCATGTACAATGAGCAGTTCTTC.

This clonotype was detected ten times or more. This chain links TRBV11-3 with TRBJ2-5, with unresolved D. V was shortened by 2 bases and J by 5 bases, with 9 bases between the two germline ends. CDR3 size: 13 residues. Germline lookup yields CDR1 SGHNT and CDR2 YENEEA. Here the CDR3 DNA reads TGTGCCAGCAGCTTATGGCTAGGGGAGACCCAGTACTTC. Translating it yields CASSLWLGETQYF.

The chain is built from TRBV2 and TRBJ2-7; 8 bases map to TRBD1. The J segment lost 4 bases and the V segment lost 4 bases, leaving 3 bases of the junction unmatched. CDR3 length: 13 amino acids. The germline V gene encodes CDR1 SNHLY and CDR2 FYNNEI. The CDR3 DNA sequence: TGTGCCAGCAGTGCCGGGACAGGTTACGAGCAGTACTTC. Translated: CASSAGTGYEQYF.

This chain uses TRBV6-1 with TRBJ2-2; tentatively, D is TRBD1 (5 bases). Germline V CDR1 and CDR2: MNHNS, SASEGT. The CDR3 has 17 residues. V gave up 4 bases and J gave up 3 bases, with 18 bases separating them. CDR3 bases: TGTGCCAGCAGTGTTAAAAAAGGGGCAGATCACACCGGGGAGCTGTTTTTT. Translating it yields CASSVKKGADHTGELFF.

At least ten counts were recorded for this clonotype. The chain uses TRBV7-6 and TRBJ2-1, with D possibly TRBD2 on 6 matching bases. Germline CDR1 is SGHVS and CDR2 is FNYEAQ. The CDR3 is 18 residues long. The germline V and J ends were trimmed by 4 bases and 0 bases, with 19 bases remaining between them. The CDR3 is CASSSGQARESSYNEQFF. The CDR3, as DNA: TGTGCCAGCAGCTCGGGCCAGGCGCGGGAAAGCTCCTACAATGAGCAGTTCTTC.

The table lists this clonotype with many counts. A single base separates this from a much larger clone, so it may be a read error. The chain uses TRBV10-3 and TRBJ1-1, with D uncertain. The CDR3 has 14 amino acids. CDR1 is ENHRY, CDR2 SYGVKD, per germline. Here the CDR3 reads CAIGESLTNTEAFF. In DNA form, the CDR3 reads TGTGCCATCGGTGAGTCGCTAACGAACACTGAAGCTTTCTTT.

This chain's CDR3 is CASSESGQGQETQYF. As DNA, the CDR3 is TGTGCCAGCAGTGAATCAGGACAGGGCCAAGAGACCCAGTACTTC. The V and J genes are TRBV25-1 and TRBJ2-5, with 8 bases fitting TRBD1. V lost 1 base, J lost 1 base, and 2 bases stayed unmatched. CDR3 length: 15 amino acids. The germline CDR1 and CDR2 sequences are MGHDK and SYGVNS.

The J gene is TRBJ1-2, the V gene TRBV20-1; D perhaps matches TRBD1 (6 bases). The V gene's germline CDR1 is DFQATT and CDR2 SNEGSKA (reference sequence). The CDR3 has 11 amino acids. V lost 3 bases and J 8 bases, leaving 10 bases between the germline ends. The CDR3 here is CSARGAGGYTF. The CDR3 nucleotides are TGCAGTGCTAGGGGGGCAGGGGGCTACACCTTC.

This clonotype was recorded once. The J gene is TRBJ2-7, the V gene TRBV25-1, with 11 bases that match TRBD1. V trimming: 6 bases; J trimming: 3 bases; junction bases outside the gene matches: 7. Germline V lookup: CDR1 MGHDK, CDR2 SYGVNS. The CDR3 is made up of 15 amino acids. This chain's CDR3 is CASSQPGQGDYEQYF. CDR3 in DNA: TGTGCCAGCAGCCAACCGGGACAGGGGGACTACGAGCAGTACTTC.

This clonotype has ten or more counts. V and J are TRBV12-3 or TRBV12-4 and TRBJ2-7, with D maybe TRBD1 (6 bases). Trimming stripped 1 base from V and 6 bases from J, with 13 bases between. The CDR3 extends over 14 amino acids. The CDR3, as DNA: TGTGCCAGCAGTTTAGAAACACAGGGCTTCGAGCAGTACTTC. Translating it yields CASSLETQGFEQYF.

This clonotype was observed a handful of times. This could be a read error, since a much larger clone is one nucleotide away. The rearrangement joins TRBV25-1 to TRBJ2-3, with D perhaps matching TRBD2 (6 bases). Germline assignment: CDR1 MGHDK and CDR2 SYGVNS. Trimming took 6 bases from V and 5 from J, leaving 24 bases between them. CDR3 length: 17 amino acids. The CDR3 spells CASSLALEAAGIDTQYF. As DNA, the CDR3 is TGTGCCAGCAGCTTAGCATTAGAGGCTGCGGGGATAGATACGCAGTATTTT.

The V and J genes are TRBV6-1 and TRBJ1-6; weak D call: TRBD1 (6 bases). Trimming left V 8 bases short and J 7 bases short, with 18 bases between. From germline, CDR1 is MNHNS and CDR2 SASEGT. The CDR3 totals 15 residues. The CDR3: CASGGTTVGNSPLHF. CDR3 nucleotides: TGTGCCAGCGGAGGGACAACGGTCGGGAATTCACCCCTCCACTTT.

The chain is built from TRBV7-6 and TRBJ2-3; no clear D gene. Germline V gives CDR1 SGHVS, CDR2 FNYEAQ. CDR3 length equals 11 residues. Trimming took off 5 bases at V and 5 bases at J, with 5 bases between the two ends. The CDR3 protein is CASSHLDTQYF. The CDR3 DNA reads TGTGCCAGCAGCCACCTAGATACGCAGTATTTT.

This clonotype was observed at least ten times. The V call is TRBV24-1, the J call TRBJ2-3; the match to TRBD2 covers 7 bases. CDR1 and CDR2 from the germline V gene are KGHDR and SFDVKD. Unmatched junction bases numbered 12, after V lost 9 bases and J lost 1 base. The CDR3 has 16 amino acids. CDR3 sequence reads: CATGPGGAGRTDTQYF. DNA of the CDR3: TGTGCCACCGGACCTGGGGGAGCGGGGCGCACAGATACGCAGTATTTT.

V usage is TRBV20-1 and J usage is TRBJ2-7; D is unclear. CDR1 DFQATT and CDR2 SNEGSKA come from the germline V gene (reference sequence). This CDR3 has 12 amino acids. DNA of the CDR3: TGCAGCGCTGGTTGGGATACCTACGAGCAGTACTTC. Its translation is CSAGWDTYEQYF.

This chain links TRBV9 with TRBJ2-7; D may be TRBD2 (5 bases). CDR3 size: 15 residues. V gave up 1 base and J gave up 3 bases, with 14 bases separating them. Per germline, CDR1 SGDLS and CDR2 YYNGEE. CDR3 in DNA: TGTGCCAGCAGCGTAAGTGTGGTAGAGGGCTACGAGCAGTACTTC. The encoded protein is CASSVSVVEGYEQYF.

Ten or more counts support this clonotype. The CDR3 sequence: CSAISGAEYEQYF. CDR3 DNA sequence: TGCAGTGCCATTAGCGGGGCAGAGTACGAGCAGTACTTC. The genes are TRBV20-1 and TRBJ2-7; 8 bases line up with TRBD2. The junction had 8 bases not matched to a gene; V was cut back by 6 bases and J by 4 bases. Germline V gene lookup returns CDR1 DFQATT and CDR2 SNEGSKA (reference sequence). The CDR3 extends over 13 amino acids.

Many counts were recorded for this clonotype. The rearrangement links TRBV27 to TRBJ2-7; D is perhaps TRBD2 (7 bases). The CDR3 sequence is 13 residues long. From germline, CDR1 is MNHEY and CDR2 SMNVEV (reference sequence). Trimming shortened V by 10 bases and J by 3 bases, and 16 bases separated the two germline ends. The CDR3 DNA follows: TGTGCCACAGGCCCGAGGGGGGGCTACGAGCAGTACTTC. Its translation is CATGPRGGYEQYF.

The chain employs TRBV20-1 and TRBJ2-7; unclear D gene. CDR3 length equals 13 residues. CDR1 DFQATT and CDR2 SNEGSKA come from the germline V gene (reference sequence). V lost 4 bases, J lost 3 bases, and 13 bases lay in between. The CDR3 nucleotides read TGCAGTGCTACCGATCGGGCTAGCTACGAGCAGTACGTC. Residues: CSATDRASYEQYV.

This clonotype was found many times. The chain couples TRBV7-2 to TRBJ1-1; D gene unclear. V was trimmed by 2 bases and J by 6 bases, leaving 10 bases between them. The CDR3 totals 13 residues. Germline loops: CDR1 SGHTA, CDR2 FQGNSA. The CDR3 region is CASSLFLQAEAFF. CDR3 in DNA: TGTGCCAGCAGCTTATTTTTGCAGGCTGAAGCTTTCTTT.

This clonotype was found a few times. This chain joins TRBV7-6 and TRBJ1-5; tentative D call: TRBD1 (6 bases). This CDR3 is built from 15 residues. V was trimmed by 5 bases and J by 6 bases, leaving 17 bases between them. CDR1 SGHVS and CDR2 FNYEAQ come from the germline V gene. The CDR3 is CASSEETGNGQPQHF. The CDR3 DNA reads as TGTGCCAGCAGCGAAGAAACAGGGAACGGTCAGCCCCAGCATTTT.

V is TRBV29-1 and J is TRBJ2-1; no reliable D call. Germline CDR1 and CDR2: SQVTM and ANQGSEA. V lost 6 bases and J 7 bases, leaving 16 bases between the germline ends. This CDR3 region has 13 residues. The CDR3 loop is CSVDRVTTNEQFF. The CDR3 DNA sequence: TGCAGCGTAGACCGGGTCACCACGAATGAGCAGTTCTTC.

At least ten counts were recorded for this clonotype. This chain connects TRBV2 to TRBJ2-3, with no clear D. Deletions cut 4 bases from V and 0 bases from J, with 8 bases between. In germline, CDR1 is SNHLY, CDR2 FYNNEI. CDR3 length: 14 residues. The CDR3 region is CASSGPASTDTQYF. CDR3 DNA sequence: TGTGCCAGCAGTGGGCCGGCTAGCACAGATACGCAGTATTTT. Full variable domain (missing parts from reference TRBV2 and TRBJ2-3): EPEVTQTPSHQVTQMGQEVILRCVPISNHLYFYWYRQILGQKVEFLVSFYNNEISEKSEIFDDQFSVERPDGSNFTLKIRSTKLEDSAMYFCASSGPASTDTQYFGPGTRLTVL.

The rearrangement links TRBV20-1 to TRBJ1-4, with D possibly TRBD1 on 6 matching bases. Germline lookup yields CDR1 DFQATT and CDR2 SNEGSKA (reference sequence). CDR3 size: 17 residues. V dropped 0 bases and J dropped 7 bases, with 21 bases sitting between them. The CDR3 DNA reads TGCAGTGCTAGAGACCACAAAGGGACATTAGTCGGTGAAAAACTGTTTTTT. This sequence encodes CSARDHKGTLVGEKLFF.

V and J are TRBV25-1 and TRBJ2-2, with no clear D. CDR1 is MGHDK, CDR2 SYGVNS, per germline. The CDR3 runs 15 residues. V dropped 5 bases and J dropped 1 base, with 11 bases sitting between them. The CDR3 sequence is CASSQGRWNTGELFF. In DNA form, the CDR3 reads TGTGCCAGCAGTCAAGGTCGATGGAACACCGGGGAGCTGTTTTTT.